The 2 T cell receptor beta chains below all came from one sample that was sequenced in a study of siplizumab effects on memory and regulatory T cells. Produced via immunoSEQ multiplex PCR; TCRdb's table is partial and in-frame only. The sample has more than 85,000 clones, around 90% seen once. What was sequenced was CD4+ T cells sorted from blood. Receptor source: a human donor in good health.

J is TRBJ2-7 and V is TRBV7-9; 8 positions match TRBD2. Germline V gives CDR1 SEHNR, CDR2 FQNEAQ (reference sequence). The CDR3 has 16 residues. With 5 bases clipped from V and 3 bases from J, the junction kept 12 bases outside the gene matches. The CDR3 region has the DNA TGTGCCAGCAGCCCCCCCCGCGATAGCGGGAACTACGAGCAGTACTTC. Its protein is CASSPPRDSGNYEQYF.

As for this clone: One end of the junction fails to match germline, which may point to a read error. The V gene is TRBV7-9, the J gene TRBJ2-1; the D is unclear. From germline, CDR1 is SEHNR and CDR2 FQNEAQ (reference sequence). The CDR3 consists of 11 residues. The DNA for the CDR3 is TGTGCCAGCAGGTTAGGTTATGAGCAGTTCTTC. As protein: CASRLGYEQFF.